There are a few counts of the clone carrying this T cell receptor beta chain. TCRdb re-called the RT-PCR reads with MiXCR, one entry per CDR3 protein. The sample carries 920,000 or so distinct CDR3 sequences, roughly 17% recorded once. Trimming took off 6 bases at V and 11 bases at J, with 19 bases between the two ends. The CDR3 covers 13 residues. This specimen belongs to a study of patients and donors after allogeneic stem cell transplantation. This sequence joins TRBV12-3 or TRBV12-4 and TRBJ1-1; perhaps TRBD1 as D (6 bases). Sequenced material: blood, either unsorted or a sorted T cell fraction (not recorded which). The clonotype was recovered from a human donor who was either an allogeneic HSCT recipient or a stem cell or donor lymphocyte infusion donor (not recorded which). It is not recorded whose cells these are; they may come from a transplant donor. CDR3 nucleotides: TGTGCCAGCAGCAACAGGGAAAAGTTCTCGGCTTTCTTT. Translated, it gives CASSNREKFSAFF.